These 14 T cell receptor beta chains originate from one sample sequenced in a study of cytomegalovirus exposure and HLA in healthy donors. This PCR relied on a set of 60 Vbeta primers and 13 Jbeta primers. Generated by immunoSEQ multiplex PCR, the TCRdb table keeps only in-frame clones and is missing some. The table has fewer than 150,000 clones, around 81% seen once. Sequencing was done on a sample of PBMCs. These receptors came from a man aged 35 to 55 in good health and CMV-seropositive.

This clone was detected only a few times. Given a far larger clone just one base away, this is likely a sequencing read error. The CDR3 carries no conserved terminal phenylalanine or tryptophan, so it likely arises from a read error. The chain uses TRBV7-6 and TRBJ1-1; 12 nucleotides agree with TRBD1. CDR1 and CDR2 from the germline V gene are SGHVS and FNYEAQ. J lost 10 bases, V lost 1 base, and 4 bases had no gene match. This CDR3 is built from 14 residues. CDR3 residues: CASSLGGTGGRAFV. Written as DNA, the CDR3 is TGTGCCAGCAGCTTAGGCGGGACAGGGGGCCGAGCTTTCGTT.

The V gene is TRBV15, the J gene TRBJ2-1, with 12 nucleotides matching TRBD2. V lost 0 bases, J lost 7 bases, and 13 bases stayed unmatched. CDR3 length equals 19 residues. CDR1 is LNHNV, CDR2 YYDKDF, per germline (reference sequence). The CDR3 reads CATSRDIRTSGVGRNEQFF. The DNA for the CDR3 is TGTGCCACCAGCAGAGATATCAGGACTAGCGGGGTGGGTAGGAATGAGCAGTTCTTC.

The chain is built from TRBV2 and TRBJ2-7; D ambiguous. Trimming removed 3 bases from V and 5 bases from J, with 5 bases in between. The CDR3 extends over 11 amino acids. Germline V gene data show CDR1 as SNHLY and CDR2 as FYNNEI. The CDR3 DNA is TGTGCCAGCAGTGACAGTCACGAGCAGTACTTC. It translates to CASSDSHEQYF. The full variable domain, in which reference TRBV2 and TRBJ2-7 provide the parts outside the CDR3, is EPEVTQTPSHQVTQMGQEVILRCVPISNHLYFYWYRQILGQKVEFLVSFYNNEISEKSEIFDDQFSVERPDGSNFTLKIRSTKLEDSAMYFCASSDSHEQYFGPGTRLTVT.

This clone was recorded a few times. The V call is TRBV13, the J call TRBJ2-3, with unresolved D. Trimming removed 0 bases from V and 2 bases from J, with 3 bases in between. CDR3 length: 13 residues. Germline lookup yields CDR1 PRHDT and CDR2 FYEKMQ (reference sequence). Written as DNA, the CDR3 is TGTGCCAGCAGCTTAGGCCTCACAGATACGCAGTATTTT. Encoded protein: CASSLGLTDTQYF.

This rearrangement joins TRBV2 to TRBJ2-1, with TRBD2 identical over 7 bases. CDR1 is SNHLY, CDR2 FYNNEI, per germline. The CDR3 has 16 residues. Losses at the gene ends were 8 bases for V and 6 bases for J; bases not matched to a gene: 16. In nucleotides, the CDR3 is TGTGCCAGCCGGGAGCGGGAAAGCTTAGGGTTCAATGAGCAGTTCTTC. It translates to CASRERESLGFNEQFF.

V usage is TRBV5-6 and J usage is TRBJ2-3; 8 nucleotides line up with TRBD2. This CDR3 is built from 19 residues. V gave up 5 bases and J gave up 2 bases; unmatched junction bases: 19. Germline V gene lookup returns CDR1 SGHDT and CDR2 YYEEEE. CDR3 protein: CASRAGATSALIDTDTQYF. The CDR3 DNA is TGTGCCAGCAGGGCGGGGGCGACTAGCGCACTAATAGACACAGATACGCAGTATTTT.

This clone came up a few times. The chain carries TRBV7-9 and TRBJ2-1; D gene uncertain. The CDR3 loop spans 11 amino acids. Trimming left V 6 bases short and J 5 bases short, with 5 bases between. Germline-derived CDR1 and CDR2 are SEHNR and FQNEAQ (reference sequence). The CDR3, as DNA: TGTGCCAGCAGTACAAACAATGAGCAGTTCTTC. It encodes CASSTNNEQFF.

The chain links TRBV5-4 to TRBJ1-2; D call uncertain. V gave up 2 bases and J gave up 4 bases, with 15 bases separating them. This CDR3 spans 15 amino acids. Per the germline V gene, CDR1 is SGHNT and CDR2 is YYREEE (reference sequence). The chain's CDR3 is CASSLGLQTTYGYTF. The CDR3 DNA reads TGTGCCAGCAGCTTAGGACTACAAACAACCTATGGCTACACCTTC. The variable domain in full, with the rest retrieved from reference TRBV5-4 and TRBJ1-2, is ETGVTQSPTHLIKTRGQQVTLRCSSQSGHNTVSWYQQALGQGPQFIFQYYREEENGRGNFPPRFSGLQFPNYSSELNVNALELDDSALYLCASSLGLQTTYGYTFGSGTRLTVV.

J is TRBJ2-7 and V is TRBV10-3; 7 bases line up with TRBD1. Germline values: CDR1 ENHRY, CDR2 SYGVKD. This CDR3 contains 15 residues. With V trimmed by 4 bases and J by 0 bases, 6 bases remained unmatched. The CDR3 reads CAISGDSATSYEQYF. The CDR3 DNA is TGTGCCATCAGTGGGGACAGCGCTACCTCCTACGAGCAGTACTTC.

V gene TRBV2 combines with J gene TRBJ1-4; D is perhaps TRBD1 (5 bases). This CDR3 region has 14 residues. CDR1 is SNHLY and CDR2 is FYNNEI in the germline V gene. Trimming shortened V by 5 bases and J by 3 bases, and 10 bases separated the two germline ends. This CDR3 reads CASSWRGPNEKLFF. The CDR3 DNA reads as TGTGCCAGCAGTTGGAGGGGTCCTAATGAAAAACTGTTTTTT.

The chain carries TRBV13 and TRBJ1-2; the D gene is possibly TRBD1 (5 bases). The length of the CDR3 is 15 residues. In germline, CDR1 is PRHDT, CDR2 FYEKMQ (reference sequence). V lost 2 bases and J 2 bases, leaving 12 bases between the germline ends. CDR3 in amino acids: CASSLFQGGNYGYTF. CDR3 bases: TGTGCCAGCAGCTTATTTCAGGGAGGAAACTATGGCTACACCTTC.

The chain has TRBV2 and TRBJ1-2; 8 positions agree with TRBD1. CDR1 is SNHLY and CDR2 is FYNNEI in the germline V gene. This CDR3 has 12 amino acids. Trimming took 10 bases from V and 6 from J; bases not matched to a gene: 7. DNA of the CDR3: TGTGCCACCGAGGACAGGGCCAATGGCTACACCTTC. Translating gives CATEDRANGYTF.

CDR3 bases: TGCGCCAGCAGCCAAGATCGCCCAGGGGCCCTCCTAGAGACCCAGTACTTC. Encoded protein: CASSQDRPGALLETQYF. The chain has TRBV4-3 and TRBJ2-5, with D possibly being TRBD1 (6 bases). Trimming shortened V by 0 bases and J by 4 bases, and 18 bases separated the two germline ends. CDR3 length: 17 residues. Germline V CDR1 and CDR2: LGHNA, YSLEER.

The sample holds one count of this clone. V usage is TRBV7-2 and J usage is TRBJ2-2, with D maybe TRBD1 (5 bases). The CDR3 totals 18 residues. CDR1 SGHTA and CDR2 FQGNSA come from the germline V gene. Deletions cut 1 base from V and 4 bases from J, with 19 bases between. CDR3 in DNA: TGTGCCAGCAGCTTAGGGCCCCTCAACATTAGGGGCACCGGGGAGCTGTTTTTT. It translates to CASSLGPLNIRGTGELFF.